The rows below give T cell receptor beta chains drawn from one sample of a study of Ad26.COV2.S vaccination and SARS-CoV-2 variants. This table comes from immunoSEQ multiplex PCR, and its TCRdb copy is limited to in-frame clones, with some not included. The sample records 440,000 or so clones, around 91% being singletons. The material was peripheral blood, obtained in a trial of Ad26.COV2.S vaccine versus placebo. The origin of the receptors is a person between 18 and 60 years old who received the Ad26.COV2.S COVID-19 vaccine or a placebo. CDR3s include the opening cysteine and the closing phenylalanine or tryptophan. A D gene is named only where the DNA matches it firmly. For some rows the clone size is stated as once, few or many, or as a class when expanded; others skip it.

>TRBJ1-2|.|few|TRBV29-1|13
CSVEGGENYGYTF
TGCAGCGTTGAAGGAGGGGAGAACTATGGCTACACCTTC
>TRBJ2-3|.|once|TRBV15|15
CATSPQQGNTDTQYF
TGTGCCACCTCACCCCAACAGGGAAACACAGATACGCAGTATTTT
>TRBJ1-1|.|.|TRBV4-2|12
CASSQVPTEAFF
TGTGCCAGCAGCCAAGTACCCACTGAAGCTTTCTTT
>TRBJ2-1|TRBD2|once|TRBV7-2|15
CASSLGYAGEAEQFF
TGTGCCAGCAGCTTAGGTTACGCGGGAGAGGCTGAGCAGTTCTTC
>TRBJ2-5|TRBD2|.|TRBV5-4|15
CASSAGLAGQETQYF
TGTGCCAGCAGCGCGGGATTAGCGGGACAAGAGACCCAGTACTTC
>TRBJ2-1|.|.|TRBV27|14
CASSLTRSYNEQFF
TGTGCCAGCAGTTTGACCAGGTCCTACAATGAGCAGTTCTTC
>TRBJ2-1|.|.|TRBV9|13
CASSVGPVDEQFF
TGTGCCAGCAGCGTAGGGCCGGTGGATGAGCAGTTCTTC
>TRBJ2-1|TRBD1|.|TRBV2|15
CASSDGQGAVYEQFF
TGTGCCAGCAGTGACGGACAGGGGGCGGTCTATGAGCAGTTCTTC
>TRBJ2-3|TRBD2|.|TRBV28|19
CASRTLWTSGRTSTDTQYF
TGTGCCAGCAGGACTCTATGGACTAGCGGGAGAACTAGCACAGATACGCAGTATTTT
>TRBJ1-4|TRBD1|.|TRBV15|16
CATSSLSGTGTEKLFF
TGTGCCACCAGCAGTCTCTCCGGGACAGGGACCGAAAAACTGTTTTTT
>TRBJ2-1|.|.|TRBV5-1|16
CASSPSAGSVYNEQFF
TGCGCCAGCAGCCCCTCTGCCGGGAGTGTCTACAATGAGCAGTTCTTC
>TRBJ1-2|TRBD1|.|TRBV7-6|15
CASSPTDRERDGYTF
TGTGCCAGCAGCCCTACAGACAGGGAGAGAGATGGCTACACCTTC
>TRBJ2-7|TRBD2|.|TRBV11-3|13
CASSSTSVHEQYF
TGTGCCAGCAGCTCGACTAGCGTCCACGAGCAGTACTTC
>TRBJ1-1|.|.|TRBV5-1|14
CASSFGGMNTEAFF
TGCGCCAGCAGCTTTGGGGGGATGAACACTGAAGCTTTCTTT
>TRBJ2-1|TRBD2|.|TRBV5-6|16
CASSSPGGGSYNEQFF
TGTGCCAGCAGCTCACCCGGCGGGGGGTCCTACAATGAGCAGTTCTTC
>TRBJ2-2|.|once|TRBV7-2|14
CASSLERYTGELFF
TGTGCCAGCAGCCTTGAGCGGTACACCGGGGAGCTGTTTTTT
>TRBJ1-4|.|.|TRBV27|14
CASSRRGGNEKLFF
TGTGCCAGCAGCAGACGGGGTGGAAATGAAAAACTGTTTTTT
>TRBJ2-7|.|.|TRBV9|15
CASSVGPSAYDEQYF
TGTGCCAGCAGCGTCGGGCCTTCAGCGTACGACGAGCAGTACTTC
>TRBJ2-5|.|.|TRBV7-6|14
CASRSDSAAWTQYF
TGTGCCAGCAGGTCAGACTCCGCCGCTTGGACCCAGTACTTC
>TRBJ2-1|TRBD2|.|TRBV19|14
CASRVAGGRFEQFF
TGTGCCAGTAGGGTAGCGGGAGGGAGATTTGAGCAGTTCTTC
>TRBJ2-7|TRBD1|.|TRBV19|17
CASSRGPTGKGAYEQYF
TGTGCCAGTAGTCGAGGGCCGACAGGGAAGGGAGCCTACGAGCAGTACTTC
>TRBJ2-4|.|.|TRBV2|16
CASSEARSRAVDIQYF
TGTGCCAGCAGTGAAGCACGATCCAGGGCCGTGGACATTCAGTACTTC
>TRBJ2-5|TRBD2|.|TRBV4-3|15
CASSRQREVWETQYF
TGCGCCAGCAGCCGTCAGCGGGAGGTGTGGGAGACCCAGTACTTC
>TRBJ2-1|TRBD2|.|TRBV28|16
CASSSASGLESNEQFF
TGTGCCAGCAGTTCGGCCTCGGGACTAGAAAGCAATGAGCAGTTCTTC
>TRBJ2-3|TRBD2|.|TRBV9|17
CASSVATSGRLGDTQYF
TGTGCCAGCAGCGTAGCTACTAGCGGGCGTCTTGGGGATACGCAGTATTTT
>TRBJ2-3|TRBD2|.|TRBV2|15
CASSETSGRRDTQYF
TGTGCCAGCAGTGAAACTAGCGGGAGGAGAGATACGCAGTATTTT
>TRBJ2-7|TRBD2|.|TRBV6-1|15
CASSNPGLATYEQYF
TGTGCCAGCAGCAACCCGGGACTAGCGACCTACGAGCAGTACTTC
>TRBJ2-1|TRBD2|.|TRBV20-1|14
CSASTSGRADEQFF
TGCAGTGCTAGTACTAGCGGGAGGGCCGATGAGCAGTTCTTC
>TRBJ1-6|.|.|TRBV5-1|15
CASSLGARVGSPLHF
TGCGCCAGCAGCTTGGGGGCCCGGGTGGGTTCACCCCTCCACTTT
>TRBJ2-5|.|once|TRBV5-4|14
CASSLGTAQETQYF
TGTGCCAGCAGCTTGGGTACAGCACAAGAGACCCAGTACTTC
>TRBJ2-7|.|.|TRBV5-5|15
CASSSWLGVSYEQYF
TGTGCCAGCAGCTCCTGGCTAGGGGTCTCCTACGAGCAGTACTTC
>TRBJ2-2|.|.|TRBV24-1|14
CATSGYRNTGELFF
TGTGCCACCAGTGGTTACAGGAACACCGGGGAGCTGTTTTTT
>TRBJ2-1|TRBD2|.|TRBV19|13
CASSIDGEGEQFF
TGTGCCAGTAGTATAGATGGGGAGGGTGAGCAGTTCTTC
>TRBJ2-5|TRBD1|once|TRBV23-1|13
CASSSDRGETQYF
TGCGCCAGCAGTTCGGACAGGGGAGAGACCCAGTACTTC
>TRBJ2-7|.|.|TRBV18|13
CASSPEGGYEQYF
TGTGCCAGCTCACCGGAGGGTGGCTACGAGCAGTACTTC
>TRBJ1-1|.|.|TRBV2|12
CASSRRGTEAFF
TGTGCCAGCAGCCGACGGGGTACTGAAGCTTTCTTT
>TRBJ2-5|TRBD2|.|TRBV9|17
CASSAPLGREGPETQYF
TGTGCCAGCAGCGCCCCTCTTGGGCGGGAGGGCCCGGAGACCCAGTACTTC
>TRBJ1-3|.|.|TRBV16|16
CASSQILRGAGNTIYF
TGTGCCAGCAGCCAAATACTCCGGGGAGCTGGAAACACCATATATTTT
>TRBJ2-1|.|.|TRBV7-2|13
CASSKGYLYEQFF
TGTGCCAGCAGTAAGGGGTATCTGTATGAGCAGTTCTTC
>TRBJ2-4|.|once|TRBV7-9|15
CASSLDGEVGNIQYF
TGTGCCAGCAGCTTAGATGGGGAGGTTGGGAACATTCAGTACTTC
>TRBJ2-1|TRBD2|once|TRBV7-3|17
CASSLVASGGFYNEQFF
TGTGCCAGCAGCTTAGTGGCTAGCGGGGGATTCTACAATGAGCAGTTCTTC
>TRBJ2-7|.|.|TRBV14|13
CASSQSPLYEQYF
TGTGCCAGCAGCCAATCCCCTCTCTACGAGCAGTACTTC
>TRBJ1-2|.|.|TRBV6-5|13
CASSPSEGYGYTF
TGTGCCAGCAGTCCATCGGAGGGTTATGGCTACACCTTC